The 25 T cell receptor beta chains below all came from one sample that was sequenced in a study of shared clonotypes between healthy human individuals. Profiled with immunoSEQ multiplex PCR; TCRdb holds only in-frame clones, not every one. This sample yields about 460,000 clones, of which around 77% are seen a single time; more than 10% belongs to the top ten. Sequencing was performed on PBMCs. The receptor source for this set is a woman between 40 and 50 years old in good health. Some clones in this sample may be carry-over from other donors' samples.

V is TRBV10-3 and J is TRBJ1-2, with 10 bases identical to TRBD1. Germline CDR1 reads ENHRY; CDR2 reads SYGVKD. V shed 2 bases and J 8 bases; nucleotides not matched to a gene: 5. The CDR3 loop spans 14 amino acids. CDR3 coding DNA: TGTGCCATCAGTGAGCCGACAGGGGGCCTCGGCTACACCTTC. Amino acid sequence: CAISEPTGGLGYTF.

This sequence joins TRBV5-1 and TRBJ1-1, with D perhaps TRBD1 (5 bases). The V gene lost 5 bases and the J gene lost 3 bases, with 17 bases spanning the gap. Germline V gives CDR1 SGHRS, CDR2 YFSETQ. CDR3 size: 15 residues. DNA of the CDR3: TGCGCCAGCAGTAGGGCAGGGCGATGGGACACTGAAGCTTTCTTT. Amino acid sequence: CASSRAGRWDTEAFF.

V and J are TRBV7-2 and TRBJ1-5, with TRBD1 matching 7 bases. In germline, CDR1 is SGHTA, CDR2 FQGNSA. CDR3 length equals 14 residues. V trimming: 6 bases; J trimming: 3 bases; junction bases outside the gene matches: 5. DNA for the CDR3: TGTGCCAGCAGTAAACAGGGGTTCAATCAGCCCCAGCATTTT. Protein product: CASSKQGFNQPQHF. Using reference TRBV7-2 and TRBJ1-5 for the parts outside the CDR3, the full variable domain is GAGVSQSPSNKVTEKGKDVELRCDPISGHTALYWYRQSLGQGLEFLIYFQGNSAPDKSGLPSDRFSAERTGGSVSTLTIQRTQQEDSAVYLCASSKQGFNQPQHFGDGTRLSIL.

The chain has TRBV5-5 and TRBJ2-7, with TRBD2 as a possible D gene (5 bases). Germline assignment: CDR1 SGHKS and CDR2 YYEKEE (reference sequence). This CDR3 region has 13 residues. Trimming cost V 4 bases and J 7 bases, with 15 bases left between them. The CDR3 DNA sequence: TGTGCCAGCAGCGAACTAGGTTCGGGAGAGCAGTACTTC. It codes for CASSELGSGEQYF.

The V and J genes are TRBV19 and TRBJ1-4, with 9 bases that match TRBD1. The CDR3 runs to 15 residues. Germline trimming cut 5 bases from V and 5 bases from J; bases unmatched to any gene: 6. Germline V lookup: CDR1 LNHDA, CDR2 SQIVND (reference sequence). For the CDR3, the DNA is TGTGCCAGTAGTTCACAGGGGGCGCGGAATGAAAAACTGTTTTTT. Amino acids: CASSSQGARNEKLFF.

This clone was detected only a few times. The chain links TRBV29-1 to TRBJ2-6, with D perhaps TRBD2 (5 bases). The V end was cut by 4 bases, the J end by 0 bases, with 7 bases between. Germline loops: CDR1 SQVTM, CDR2 ANQGSEA. The length of the CDR3 is 14 residues. The CDR3 here is CSVAGISGANVLTF. The CDR3 DNA follows: TGCAGCGTTGCCGGGATCTCTGGGGCCAACGTCCTGACTTTC.

Here the CDR3 reads CASSFAGGYTF. Here the CDR3 DNA reads TGTGCCAGCAGTTTTGCTGGGGGCTACACCTTC. The gene calls are TRBV28 and TRBJ1-2; D uncertain. Trimming left V 3 bases short and J 8 bases short, with 7 bases between. Germline V gene lookup returns CDR1 MDHEN and CDR2 SYDVKM. The CDR3 loop spans 11 amino acids.

The rearrangement joins TRBV11-3 to TRBJ2-1; the D gene is possibly TRBD2 (5 bases). The CDR3 extends over 14 amino acids. Trimming removed 5 bases from V and 3 bases from J, with 11 bases in between. The V gene's germline CDR1 is SGHNT and CDR2 YENEEA. The CDR3 DNA reads as TGTGCCAGCAGCCCGCAACTAGGCTACAATGAGCAGTTCTTC. The encoded protein is CASSPQLGYNEQFF.

The chain uses TRBV2 and TRBJ2-1; no firm D call. The V end lost 6 bases, the J end lost 5 bases, and 14 bases lay between the germline ends. The CDR3 has 14 residues. Germline V gives CDR1 SNHLY, CDR2 FYNNEI. As DNA, the CDR3 is TGTGCCAGCAGGGGGTCTAGTCCTAACAATGAGCAGTTCTTC. It translates to CASRGSSPNNEQFF.

In regard to this clone: The junction and the germline gene differ at one end; a read error may be behind it. The chain links TRBV9 to TRBJ2-7, with TRBD1 matching over 8 bases. The CDR3 has 16 residues. CDR1 is SGDLS, CDR2 YYNGEE, per germline. CDR3 in DNA: TGTGCCAGCAGCGCCGGACAGGGCGCCAGTGGGGACGAGCAGTATTTC. Translation gives CASSAGQGASGDEQYF.

The chain combines TRBV15 with TRBJ2-4; 10 bases agree with TRBD2. Germline-derived CDR1 and CDR2 are LNHNV and YYDKDF (reference sequence). The CDR3 covers 15 residues. Trimming took 1 base from V and 6 from J; bases not matched to a gene: 3. The CDR3 DNA sequence: TGTGCCACCAGCAGAGCACTAGCGGGACCAAACATTCAGTACTTC. Translating gives CATSRALAGPNIQYF.

This clone occurred a few times. The likely explanation is a read error, given a far larger clone one base away. Additional DNA sequences in this sample encode the identical CDR3. V is TRBV6-1 and J is TRBJ2-2; tentative D call: TRBD2 (6 bases). Germline lookup yields CDR1 MNHNS and CDR2 SASEGT. The CDR3 consists of 13 residues. This CDR3 is CASTYREAGELFF. The CDR3 bases are TGTGCCAGCACGTATAGGGAGGCCGGGGAGCTGTTTTTC.

This clone was recorded a few times. The chain couples TRBV14 to TRBJ2-1; 8 positions agree with TRBD2. The trim removed 4 bases at V and 4 bases at J, leaving 6 bases unmatched. Germline V gives CDR1 SGHDN, CDR2 FVKESK. This CDR3 is built from 15 residues. The CDR3 loop reads CASSLAGSQYNEQFF. In DNA form, the CDR3 reads TGTGCCAGCAGCCTAGCGGGGAGCCAGTACAATGAGCAGTTCTTC.

The rearrangement uses TRBV6-1 and TRBJ2-1; 8 bases align to TRBD2. The germline CDR1 and CDR2 sequences are MNHNS and SASEGT. The V and J ends lost 2 bases and 5 bases, in that order; junction bases with no gene match: 8. The CDR3 sequence is 16 residues long. The CDR3 DNA reads as TGTGCCAGCAGTGAATCTGGTCCAGCGGGAGACAATGAGCAGTTCTTC. Residues: CASSESGPAGDNEQFF.

This clone has a count of ten or more. V usage is TRBV7-9 and J usage is TRBJ1-3, with no clear D. Germline values: CDR1 SEHNR, CDR2 FQNEAQ (reference sequence). V was cut by 6 bases and J by 0 bases, with 9 bases left in between. There are 14 residues in the CDR3. The CDR3 sequence is CASSLGFSGNTIYF. CDR3 bases: TGTGCCAGCAGTTTGGGGTTCTCTGGAAACACCATATATTTT.

V and J are TRBV9 and TRBJ1-1; D gene ambiguous. Deletions cut 0 bases from V and 0 bases from J, with 12 bases between. Germline CDR1 and CDR2: SGDLS and YYNGEE. This CDR3 spans 16 amino acids. The CDR3 DNA is TGTGCCAGCAGCGTAGATGAGGGATTTATGAACACTGAAGCTTTCTTT. Translated, it gives CASSVDEGFMNTEAFF.

V usage is TRBV9 and J usage is TRBJ2-7; the D is unclear. CDR1 SGDLS and CDR2 YYNGEE come from the germline V gene. Deletions cut 2 bases from V and 1 base from J, with 19 bases between. The CDR3 spans 17 residues. This chain's CDR3 is CASSVERRHQASYEQYF. The CDR3 DNA sequence: TGTGCCAGCAGCGTTGAAAGGCGCCACCAAGCTTCCTACGAGCAGTACTTC.

This chain links TRBV11-3 with TRBJ2-5; TRBD2 matches at 9 bases. Germline lookup yields CDR1 SGHNT and CDR2 YENEEA. This CDR3 contains 13 residues. V was pared by 5 bases and J by 3 bases, with 1 base of the junction left unmatched. CDR3 coding DNA: TGTGCCAGCAGCCGACTAGCGGAAGAGACCCAGTACTTC. This encodes CASSRLAEETQYF.

As concerns this clone: A much more abundant neighbour one base away suggests this may be a read error. The sample has other DNA sequences that encode this CDR3 too. The chain joins TRBV7-2 to TRBJ1-2; no clear D. Trimming stripped 0 bases from V and 8 bases from J, with 16 bases between. Germline loops: CDR1 SGHTA, CDR2 FQGNSA. The CDR3 has 15 amino acids. CDR3 loop: CASSLAHGSNGGYTF. CDR3 bases: TGTGCCAGCAGCTTAGCACACGGGTCCAATGGCGGCTACACCTTC.

This sequence joins TRBV7-6 and TRBJ1-1, with TRBD1 matching 7 bases. CDR1 SGHVS and CDR2 FNYEAQ come from the germline V gene. With 5 bases clipped from V and 0 bases from J, the junction kept 9 bases outside the gene matches. This CDR3 region has 16 residues. In DNA form, the CDR3 reads TGTGCCAGCAGCCAGCAGCAGGGGGGGATGAACACTGAAGCTTTCTTT. Amino acid sequence: CASSQQQGGMNTEAFF. Looking up the rest from reference TRBV7-6 and TRBJ1-1 gives the full variable domain: GAGVSQSPRYKVTKRGQDVALRCDPISGHVSLYWYRQALGQGPEFLTYFNYEAQQDKSGLPNDRFSAERPEGSISTLTIQRTEQRDSAMYRCASSQQQGGMNTEAFFGQGTRLTVV.

The rearrangement joins TRBV5-4 to TRBJ2-7, with D perhaps assigned TRBD1 or TRBD2 (6 bases each). The CDR3 extends over 15 amino acids. V lost 4 bases and J lost 4, with 18 bases in between. Germline CDR1 SGHNT, CDR2 YYREEE (reference sequence). CDR3 bases: TGTGCCAGCAGCCCGGACGGGGGCTTCGGGTACGAGCAGTACTTC. Protein: CASSPDGGFGYEQYF.

This chain links TRBV7-2 with TRBJ2-7; 11 bases agree with TRBD2. The CDR3 has 16 amino acids. Trimming took 5 bases from V and 3 from J; bases not matched to a gene: 9. Germline CDR1 is SGHTA and CDR2 is FQGNSA. The CDR3 coding sequence is TGTGCCAGCAGCCCCGATAGCGGGAGGGCGGGCTACGAGCAGTACTTC. The encoded protein is CASSPDSGRAGYEQYF.

The J gene is TRBJ2-5, the V gene TRBV7-2, with D tentatively TRBD2 (7 bases). The CDR3 is 16 residues long. The V gene lost 5 bases and the J gene lost 5 bases, with 21 bases spanning the gap. Germline values: CDR1 SGHTA, CDR2 FQGNSA. DNA of the CDR3: TGTGCCAGCAGCCTCTTAGGGGGACTATCCCGGGAGACCCAGTACTTC. Translation gives CASSLLGGLSRETQYF.

A single count supports this clone. The chain carries TRBV7-9 and TRBJ1-4, with 8 bases fitting TRBD1. Germline CDR1 SEHNR, CDR2 FQNEAQ (reference sequence). The CDR3 covers 15 residues. Unmatched junction bases numbered 7, after V lost 2 bases and J lost 8 bases. The CDR3 DNA is TGTGCCAGCAGCTTAATTCAGGGGGCAGGGGAAAAACTGTTTTTT. Amino acids: CASSLIQGAGEKLFF.

The CDR3 nucleotides read TGTGCCAGCAGTGACTCTAGCGGGGAAAACACCGGGGAGCTGTTTTTT. It is translated as CASSDSSGENTGELFF. This chain joins TRBV6-4 and TRBJ2-2; 8 bases fit TRBD2. V shed 0 bases, J shed 2 bases, and the junction held 2 bases outside the gene matches. The germline V gene has CDR1 MRHNA and CDR2 SNTAGT. The CDR3 consists of 16 residues.